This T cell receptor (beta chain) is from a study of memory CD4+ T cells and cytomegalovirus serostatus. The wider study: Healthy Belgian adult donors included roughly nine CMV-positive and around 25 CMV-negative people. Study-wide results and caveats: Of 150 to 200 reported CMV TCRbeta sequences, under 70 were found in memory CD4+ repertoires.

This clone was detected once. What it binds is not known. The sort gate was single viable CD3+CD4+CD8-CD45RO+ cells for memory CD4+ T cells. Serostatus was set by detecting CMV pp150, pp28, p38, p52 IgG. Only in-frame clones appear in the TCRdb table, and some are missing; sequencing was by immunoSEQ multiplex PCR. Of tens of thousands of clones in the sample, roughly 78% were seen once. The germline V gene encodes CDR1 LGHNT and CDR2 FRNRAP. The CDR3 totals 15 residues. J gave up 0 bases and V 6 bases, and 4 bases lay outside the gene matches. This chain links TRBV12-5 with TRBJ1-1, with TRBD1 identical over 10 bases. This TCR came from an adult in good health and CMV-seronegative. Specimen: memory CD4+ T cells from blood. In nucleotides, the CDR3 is TGTGCTAGTGGCCCCGACAGGGGGCTGAACACTGAAGCTTTCTTT. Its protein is CASGPDRGLNTEAFF.